A selection of T cell receptor beta chains follows, all from one sample in a study of blood T cells in healthy people across ages. TCRdb analysed the 5' RACE reads with MiXCR anew, one entry per CDR3 protein. The data show under 2 million distinct CDR3 sequences, roughly a third seen once. Sequenced sample: blood. These receptors came from a woman younger than 45 in good health. CDR3s include the opening cysteine and the closing phenylalanine or tryptophan. The D gene is left open where the match is weak. Size tells how often a clone was seen (once, few, many) or the class of an expanded clone, and some rows leave it out.

abundance,j_gene,d_gene,v_gene,CDR3nt,CDR3aa
.,TRBJ2-3,.,TRBV5-1,TGCGCCAGCAGCTCGGGGACGTTCGGTCTTTCAACCGATACGCAGTATTTT,CASSSGTFGLSTDTQYF
few,TRBJ2-5,TRBD2,TRBV20-1,TGCAGTGCCGCGCGGGGGGCCACGGAGCAGTACTTC,CSAARGATEQYF
.,TRBJ1-1,.,TRBV7-2,TGTGCCAGCAGCTTAGTGTCAGGAGCGAGCACTGAAGCTTTCTTT,CASSLVSGASTEAFF
many,TRBJ2-5,.,TRBV4-1,TGCGCCAGCAGCCAAATCCTTAGGGGGGAGACCCAGTACTTC,CASSQILRGETQYF
.,TRBJ1-1,TRBD1,TRBV5-1,TGCGCCAGCACAGGGGGGGCGGGGTATCTGAACACTGAAGCTTTCTTT,CASTGGAGYLNTEAFF
.,TRBJ2-7,TRBD1,TRBV27,TGTGCCAGCAGGGGACAGGGAAACTGCGAGCAGTACTTC,CASRGQGNCEQYF
once,TRBJ1-2,.,TRBV12-3/TRBV12-4,TGTGCCAGCAGTTCCCCTTGGGGCTTCTATGGCTGCACCTTC,CASSSPWGFYGCTF
.,TRBJ1-2,.,TRBV6-5,TGTGCCAGCAGCCGAGGGACCGAACGGGGCTACACCTTC,CASSRGTERGYTF
few,TRBJ2-3,TRBD2,TRBV5-1,TGCGCCAGCAGCTCGAACCCACCGGGCGGGGGGACTATCGATACGCAGTATTTT,CASSSNPPGGGTIDTQYF
.,TRBJ1-5,TRBD1,TRBV30,TGTGCCTGGAGTACAGCCCCCGACAGGGCTGGGCCCCAGCATTTT,CAWSTAPDRAGPQHF
few,TRBJ2-7,.,TRBV4-2,TGTGCCAGCAGCCAAGGGAGCCCAGGGAGACCCGGAGACGAGCAGTACTTC,CASSQGSPGRPGDEQYF
.,TRBJ2-5,TRBD1,TRBV5-1,TGCGCCAGCAGCAAGGATAGGACAGGGCAAGAGACCCAGTACTTC,CASSKDRTGQETQYF
.,TRBJ1-2,TRBD1,TRBV13,TGTGCCAGCAGCTTAGGCGGGACAGGGGTGAGCTATGGCTACACCTTC,CASSLGGTGVSYGYTF
many,TRBJ2-1,.,TRBV20-1,TGCGCCGGTCAGGGAGGACCCTACAATGAGCAGTTCTTC,CAGQGGPYNEQFF
.,TRBJ1-2,.,TRBV20-1,TGCAGTGCTAGAGATCAAGGTCAAAGTGGAAGGATCTATGGCTACACCTTC,CSARDQGQSGRIYGYTF
once,TRBJ2-6,TRBD1,TRBV12-3/TRBV12-4,TGTGCCAGCGACCTCCCGGGACAGTTCTCTGGGGCCAACGCCCTGACTTTC,CASDLPGQFSGANALTF
.,TRBJ1-6,TRBD1,TRBV9,TGTGCCAGCAGCGCCGGACAGGGCTCCTATAATTCACCCCTCCACTTT,CASSAGQGSYNSPLHF
many,TRBJ1-2,.,TRBV5-6,TGTGCCAGCAGCTTGGGGACACAGGGTCATGGCTACACCTTC,CASSLGTQGHGYTF
.,TRBJ2-1,TRBD2,TRBV7-7,TGTGCCAGCAGCTTAGGGGCGACTAGCGGGGGGTTTAGGCAGTTCTTC,CASSLGATSGGFRQFF
.,TRBJ2-5,.,TRBV28,TGTGCCAGCAGTTGGGACGCCGGGACCGAGAGGAAGACCCAGTACTTC,CASSWDAGTERKTQYF
few,TRBJ1-1,.,TRBV20-1,TGCAGTGCTAGAGATCTGGGGGGCGCGCAGAACACTGAAGCTTTCTTT,CSARDLGGAQNTEAFF
few,TRBJ2-3,TRBD1,TRBV6-2/TRBV6-3,TGTGCCAGCAGAAGCAGGGGGACAGATACGCAGTATTTT,CASRSRGTDTQYF
few,TRBJ1-2,.,TRBV14,TGTGCCAGCAGCCAGAGGGACCTACCCTATGGCTACACCTTC,CASSQRDLPYGYTF
few,TRBJ1-4,TRBD1,TRBV6-1,TGTGCCAGCAGTGAAATCCCGGGACAGGGGAAAGAAAAACTGTTTTTT,CASSEIPGQGKEKLFF
.,TRBJ1-5,TRBD1,TRBV7-9,TGTGCCAGCAGCTTAGGGTGGGACAGACAGCCCCAGCATTTT,CASSLGWDRQPQHF
.,TRBJ2-3,.,TRBV10-3,TGTGCCATCAGTGTGGAGGGGGAGAGGTGTTTT,CAISVEGERCF
.,TRBJ2-6,TRBD1,TRBV4-1,TGCGCCAGCAGCCTCCGGGACAGGGCTGACGGGGCCAACGTCCTGACTTTC,CASSLRDRADGANVLTF
few,TRBJ1-2,.,TRBV7-8,TGTGCCAGCAGCTTAGAGTTAGGGGGGTTCTATGGCTACACCTTC,CASSLELGGFYGYTF